This T cell receptor (beta chain) emerged from a study of blood T cell repertoires in COVID-19. Study-level information: The samples span acute and convalescent COVID-19 from the United States, Italy and Spain. In each case, the material was cDNA or gDNA derived from T cells, B-cell-depleted T cells, or PBMCs.

Data came from immunoSEQ multiplex PCR; TCRdb stores just in-frame clones and leaves some out. This sample has about 90,000 clones, with about 78% found just once. V was clipped by 4 bases and J by 5 bases, with 9 bases between them. Germline V CDR1 and CDR2: SEHNR, FQNEAQ (reference sequence). The CDR3 has 13 residues. The specimen was peripheral blood. The gene calls are TRBV7-9 and TRBJ1-5, with D perhaps matching TRBD1 (5 bases). This TCR derives from a woman older than 75 with acute or convalescent COVID-19. DNA of the CDR3: TGTGCCAGCAGCTCTCCGGGGGATCAGCCCCAGCATTTT. As protein: CASSSPGDQPQHF. Combining the CDR3 with reference TRBV7-9 and TRBJ1-5 gives the whole variable domain DTGVSQNPRHKITKRGQNVTFRCDPISEHNRLYWYRQTLGQGPEFLTYFQNEAQLEKSRLLSDRFSAERPKGSFSTLEIQRTEQGDSAMYLCASSSPGDQPQHFGDGTRLSIL.